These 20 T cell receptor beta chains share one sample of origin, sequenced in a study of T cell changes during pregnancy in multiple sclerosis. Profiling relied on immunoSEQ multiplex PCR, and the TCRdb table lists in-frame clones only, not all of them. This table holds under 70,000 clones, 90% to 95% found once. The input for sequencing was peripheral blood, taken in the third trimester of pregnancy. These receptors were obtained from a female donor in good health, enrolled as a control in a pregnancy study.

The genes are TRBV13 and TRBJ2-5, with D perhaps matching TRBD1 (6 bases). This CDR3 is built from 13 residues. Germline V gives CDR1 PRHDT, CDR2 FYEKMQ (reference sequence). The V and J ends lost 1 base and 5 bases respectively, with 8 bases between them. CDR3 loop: CASSLDREETQYF. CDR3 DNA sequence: TGTGCCAGCAGCTTAGACAGGGAGGAGACCCAGTACTTC.

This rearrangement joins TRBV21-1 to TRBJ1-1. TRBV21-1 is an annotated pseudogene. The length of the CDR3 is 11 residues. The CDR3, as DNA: TGTGCCACCTGCGGTTACACTGAAGCTTTCTTT. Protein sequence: CATCGYTEAFF.

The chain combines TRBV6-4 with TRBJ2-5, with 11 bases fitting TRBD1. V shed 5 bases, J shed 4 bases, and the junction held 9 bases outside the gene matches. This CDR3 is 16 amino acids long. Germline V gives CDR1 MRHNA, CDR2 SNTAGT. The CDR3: CASSTPRTGGIETQYF. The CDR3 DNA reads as TGTGCCAGCAGTACTCCCCGGACAGGGGGCATAGAGACCCAGTACTTC.

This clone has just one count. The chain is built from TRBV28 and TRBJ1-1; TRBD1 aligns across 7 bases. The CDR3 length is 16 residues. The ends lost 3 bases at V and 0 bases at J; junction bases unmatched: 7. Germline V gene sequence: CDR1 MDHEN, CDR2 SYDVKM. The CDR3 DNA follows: TGTGCCAGCAGTTTGTGGACAGGTACGCTGAACACTGAAGCTTTCTTT. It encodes CASSLWTGTLNTEAFF. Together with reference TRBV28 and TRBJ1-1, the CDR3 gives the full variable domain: DVKVTQSSRYLVKRTGEKVFLECVQDMDHENMFWYRQDPGLGLRLIYFSYDVKMKEKGDIPEGYSVSREKKERFSLILESASTNQTSMYLCASSLWTGTLNTEAFFGQGTRLTVV.

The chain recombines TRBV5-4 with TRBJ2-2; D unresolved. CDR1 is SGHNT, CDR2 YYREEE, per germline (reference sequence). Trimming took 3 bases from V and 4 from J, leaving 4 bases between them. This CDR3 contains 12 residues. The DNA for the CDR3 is TGTGCCAGCAGCTCCGGCACCGGGGAGCTGTTTTTT. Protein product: CASSSGTGELFF.

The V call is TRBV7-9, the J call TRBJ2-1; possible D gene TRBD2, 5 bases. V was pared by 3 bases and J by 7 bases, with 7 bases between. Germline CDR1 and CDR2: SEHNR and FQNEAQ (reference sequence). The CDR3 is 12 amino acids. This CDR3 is CASSFPGNEQFF. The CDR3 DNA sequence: TGTGCCAGCAGCTTCCCGGGGAATGAGCAGTTCTTC.

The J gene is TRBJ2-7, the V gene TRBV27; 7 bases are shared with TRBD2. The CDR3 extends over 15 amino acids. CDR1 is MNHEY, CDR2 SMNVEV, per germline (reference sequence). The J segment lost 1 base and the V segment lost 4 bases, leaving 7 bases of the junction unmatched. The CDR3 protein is CASSWAGEGSYEQYF. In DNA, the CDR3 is TGTGCCAGCAGTTGGGCGGGGGAGGGGTCCTACGAGCAGTACTTC.

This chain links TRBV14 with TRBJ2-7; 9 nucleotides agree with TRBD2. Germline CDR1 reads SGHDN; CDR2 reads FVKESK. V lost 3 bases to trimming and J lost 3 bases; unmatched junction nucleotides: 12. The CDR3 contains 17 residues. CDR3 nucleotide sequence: TGTGCCAGCAGCCAGTTCTCCGGGACTAGCAGCCTCTACGAGCAGTACTTC. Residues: CASSQFSGTSSLYEQYF.

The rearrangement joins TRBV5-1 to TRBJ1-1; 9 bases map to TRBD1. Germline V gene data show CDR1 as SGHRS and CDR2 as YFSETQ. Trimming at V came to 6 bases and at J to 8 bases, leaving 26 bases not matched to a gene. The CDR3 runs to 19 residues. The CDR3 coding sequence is TGCGCCAGCACCCCAGGGACAGGGAGCGCTAGCGACCTTTTGGCGGAAGCTTTCTTT. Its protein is CASTPGTGSASDLLAEAFF.

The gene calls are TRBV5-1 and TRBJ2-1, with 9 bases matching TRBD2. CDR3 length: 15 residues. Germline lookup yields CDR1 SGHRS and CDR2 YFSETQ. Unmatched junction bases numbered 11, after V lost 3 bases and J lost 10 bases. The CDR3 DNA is TGCGCCAGCAGCTGGGATAGCGGGAGTTTTTACGAGCAGTTCTTC. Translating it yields CASSWDSGSFYEQFF.

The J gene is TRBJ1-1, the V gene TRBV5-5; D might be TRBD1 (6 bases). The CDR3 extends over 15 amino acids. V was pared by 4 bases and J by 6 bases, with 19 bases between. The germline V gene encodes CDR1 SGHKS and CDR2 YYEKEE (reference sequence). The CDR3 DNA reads TGTGCCAGCAGCCCGAGGCTAGGGGGTGACTCTGAAGCTTTCTTT. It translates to CASSPRLGGDSEAFF.

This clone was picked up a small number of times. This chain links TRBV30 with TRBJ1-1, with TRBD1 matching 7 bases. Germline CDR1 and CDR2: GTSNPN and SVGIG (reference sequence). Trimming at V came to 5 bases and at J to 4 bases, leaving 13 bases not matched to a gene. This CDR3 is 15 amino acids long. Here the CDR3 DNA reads TGTGCCTGGGATGAACAGGGGAAGGTTGCCACTGAAGCTTTCTTT. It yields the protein CAWDEQGKVATEAFF.

The CDR3 sequence is CASRRGQGADTIYF. In DNA form, the CDR3 reads TGTGCCAGCAGAAGAGGACAGGGGGCTGACACCATATATTTT. J is TRBJ1-3 and V is TRBV6-5, with 11 bases lining up with TRBD1. Germline V gene data show CDR1 as MNHEY and CDR2 as SVGAGI. Trimming removed 6 bases from V and 8 bases from J; junction bases left unmatched: 6. The CDR3 has 14 amino acids.

The CDR3 DNA follows: TGTGCCAGCAGTGGCTATCTAGTCGGGAACCCCCTGTGCTACACCTTC. As protein: CASSGYLVGNPLCYTF. The genes are TRBV21-1 and TRBJ1-2. TRBV21-1 is recorded as a pseudogene. The CDR3 has 16 residues.

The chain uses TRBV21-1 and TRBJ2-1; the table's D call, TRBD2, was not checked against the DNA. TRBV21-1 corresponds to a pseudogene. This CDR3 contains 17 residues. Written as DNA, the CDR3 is TGTGCCAGCAGCAAATCCATCCCGGGACTAGCGTACAATGAGCAGTTCTTC. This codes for CASSKSIPGLAYNEQFF.

CDR3 protein: CASSLTLAGGRVNEQFF. CDR3 in DNA: TGCGCCAGCAGCTTGACACTAGCGGGGGGGAGGGTCAATGAGCAGTTCTTC. The chain combines TRBV5-1 with TRBJ2-1; 13 nucleotides align to TRBD2. The CDR3 sequence is 17 residues long. Germline CDR1 is SGHRS and CDR2 is YFSETQ. Germline trimming cut 1 base from V and 6 bases from J; bases unmatched to any gene: 7. Full variable domain (outside the CDR3, taken from reference TRBV5-1 and TRBJ2-1): KAGVTQTPRYLIKTRGQQVTLSCSPISGHRSVSWYQQTPGQGLQFLFEYFSETQRNKGNFPGRFSGRQFSNSRSEMNVSTLELGDSALYLCASSLTLAGGRVNEQFFGPGTRLTVL.

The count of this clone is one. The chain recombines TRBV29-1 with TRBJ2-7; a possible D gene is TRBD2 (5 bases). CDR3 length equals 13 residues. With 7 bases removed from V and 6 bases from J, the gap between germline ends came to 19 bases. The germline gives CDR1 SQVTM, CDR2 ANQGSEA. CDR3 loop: CSASGVGFGEQYF. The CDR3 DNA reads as TGCAGCGCCTCCGGGGTAGGGTTCGGCGAGCAGTACTTC.

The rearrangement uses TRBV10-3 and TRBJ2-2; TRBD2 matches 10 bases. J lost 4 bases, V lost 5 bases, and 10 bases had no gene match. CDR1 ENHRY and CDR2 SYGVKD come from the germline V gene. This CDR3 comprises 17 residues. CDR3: CAISLAAAGGSTGELFF. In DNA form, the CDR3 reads TGTGCCATCAGTCTCGCGGCAGCGGGGGGGAGCACCGGGGAGCTGTTTTTT.

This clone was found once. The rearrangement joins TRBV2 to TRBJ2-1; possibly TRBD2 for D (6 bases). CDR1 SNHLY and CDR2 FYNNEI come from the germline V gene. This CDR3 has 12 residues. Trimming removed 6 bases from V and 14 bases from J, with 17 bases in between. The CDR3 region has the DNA TGTGCCAGCAGGGGGGGTTCCGACTTGGAGTTCTTC. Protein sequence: CASRGGSDLEFF.

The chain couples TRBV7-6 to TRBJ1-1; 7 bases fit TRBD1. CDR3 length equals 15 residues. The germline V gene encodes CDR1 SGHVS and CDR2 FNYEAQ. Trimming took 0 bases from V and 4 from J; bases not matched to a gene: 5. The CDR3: CASSLAEGAGTEAFF. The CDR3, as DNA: TGTGCCAGCAGCTTAGCGGAGGGGGCGGGCACTGAAGCTTTCTTT.